This passage covers 26 T cell receptor beta chains from one sample sequenced in a study of cytomegalovirus exposure and HLA in healthy donors. The PCR used 60 Vbeta and 13 Jbeta primers. Profiled with immunoSEQ multiplex PCR; TCRdb holds only in-frame clones, not every one. The repertoire includes 93,000 or so clones, roughly 70% of them detected once, and roughly 3.5% sits in the top ten. Sequenced: PBMCs. The receptor source for this set is a woman aged 50 to 60 in good health and CMV-seronegative.

V and J are TRBV7-8 and TRBJ1-2; the D gene is possibly TRBD1 (5 bases). Deletions cut 5 bases from V and 4 bases from J, with 14 bases between. The CDR3 has 14 residues. The V gene's germline CDR1 is SGHVS and CDR2 FQNEAQ. The CDR3 region is CASSNQQDTYGYTF. The CDR3 DNA follows: TGTGCCAGCAGCAACCAACAGGACACCTATGGCTACACCTTC.

This chain links TRBV6-1 with TRBJ2-7; TRBD2 matches at 9 bases. V shed 5 bases and J 4 bases; nucleotides not matched to a gene: 9. Germline CDR1 reads MNHNS; CDR2 reads SASEGT. This CDR3 region has 15 residues. CDR3 sequence: CASSLIAGESYEQYF. The CDR3 nucleotides are TGTGCCAGCAGTCTGATAGCGGGAGAATCTTACGAGCAGTACTTC.

The J gene is TRBJ2-1, the V gene TRBV15, with 11 nucleotides matching TRBD2. The CDR3 sequence is 19 residues long. V shed 4 bases and J 0 bases; nucleotides not matched to a gene: 11. Germline values: CDR1 LNHNV, CDR2 YYDKDF (reference sequence). The CDR3 spells CATSTERLAGGPSYNEQFF. In DNA, the CDR3 is TGTGCCACCAGCACCGAGCGGCTAGCGGGGGGCCCCTCCTACAATGAGCAGTTCTTC. Based on the CDR3 plus reference TRBV15 and TRBJ2-1, the full variable domain is DAMVIQNPRYQVTQFGKPVTLSCSQTLNHNVMYWYQQKSSQAPKLLFHYYDKDFNNEADTPDNFQSRRPNTSFCFLDIRSPGLGDTAMYLCATSTERLAGGPSYNEQFFGPGTRLTVL.

V usage is TRBV7-9 and J usage is TRBJ2-3, with D uncertain. V shed 6 bases and J shed 0 bases, with 7 bases lying between them. CDR3 length: 13 residues. Germline V gene data show CDR1 as SEHNR and CDR2 as FQNEAQ (reference sequence). CDR3 in amino acids: CASRVRSTDTQYF. The DNA for the CDR3 is TGTGCCAGCAGAGTACGGAGCACAGATACGCAGTATTTT.

V gene TRBV29-1 combines with J gene TRBJ1-3; tentative D call: TRBD1 (5 bases). The length of the CDR3 is 13 residues. V was shortened by 3 bases and J by 4 bases, with 10 bases between the two germline ends. Germline V gene data show CDR1 as SQVTM and CDR2 as ANQGSEA. CDR3 protein: CSVDSGSGNTIYF. CDR3 coding DNA: TGCAGCGTTGATTCAGGGTCCGGAAACACCATATATTTT.

In its sample, this clone was seen a few times. The V gene is TRBV6-1, the J gene TRBJ1-1, with D maybe TRBD1 (5 bases). V was trimmed by 8 bases and J by 3 bases, leaving 10 bases between them. The CDR3 runs to 12 residues. Germline-derived CDR1 and CDR2 are MNHNS and SASEGT. The CDR3 region is CASGAVHTEAFF. In nucleotides, the CDR3 is TGTGCCAGCGGGGCAGTGCACACTGAAGCTTTCTTT.

The chain couples TRBV28 to TRBJ1-3; D is unclear. Germline CDR1 reads MDHEN; CDR2 reads SYDVKM. The CDR3 is 12 residues long. Trimming cost V 10 bases and J 4 bases, with 11 bases left between them. CDR3 DNA sequence: TGTGCCAACACCCCCTGGGGAAACACCATATATTTT. This codes for CANTPWGNTIYF.

The chain carries TRBV7-9 and TRBJ2-2, with 10 bases identical to TRBD2. With V trimmed by 7 bases and J by 3 bases, 5 bases remained unmatched. The CDR3 covers 15 residues. Germline CDR1 reads SEHNR; CDR2 reads FQNEAQ (reference sequence). The CDR3 loop is CASTRTSGDTGELFF. CDR3 nucleotide sequence: TGTGCCAGCACCCGGACTAGCGGTGACACCGGGGAGCTGTTTTTT.

The chain employs TRBV29-1 and TRBJ1-4; TRBD1 matches 9 bases. Looked up from germline, CDR1 is SQVTM and CDR2 is ANQGSEA. The CDR3 covers 15 residues. The V gene end was trimmed by 6 bases and the J gene end by 0 bases; junction bases not matched to a gene: 5. The CDR3 DNA reads as TGCAGCGTGTTACAGGGGGCCACAACTAATGAAAAACTGTTTTTT. Residues: CSVLQGATTNEKLFF.

This chain joins TRBV2 and TRBJ2-2; TRBD2 aligns across 9 bases. CDR1 is SNHLY, CDR2 FYNNEI, per germline. Trimming removed 0 bases from V and 6 bases from J; junction bases left unmatched: 2. The CDR3 has 15 residues. The CDR3 sequence: CASSEALAGSGELFF. The DNA of the CDR3 is TGTGCCAGCAGTGAAGCCCTAGCGGGGTCCGGGGAGCTGTTTTTT.

V gene TRBV14 combines with J gene TRBJ2-3; 8 bases agree with TRBD2. Germline loops: CDR1 SGHDN, CDR2 FVKESK. CDR3 length: 16 residues. The trim removed 1 base at V and 1 base at J, leaving 4 bases unmatched. The CDR3 protein is CASSQGQRGRTDTQYF. The DNA for the CDR3 is TGTGCCAGCAGCCAAGGGCAGCGGGGGCGCACAGATACGCAGTATTTT.

This clone appeared once. The chain couples TRBV28 to TRBJ2-7; 11 positions agree with TRBD2. The CDR3 has 18 amino acids. V lost 6 bases, J lost 2 bases, and 15 bases stayed unmatched. Germline V gene data show CDR1 as MDHEN and CDR2 as SYDVKM. The CDR3 here is CASSLSGRAQVITYEQYF. As DNA, the CDR3 is TGTGCCAGCAGCCTTAGCGGGAGGGCCCAAGTAATCACCTACGAGCAGTACTTC.

The chain couples TRBV2 to TRBJ1-6; D is possibly TRBD1 (6 bases). The CDR3 consists of 16 residues. Between the trimmed V and J ends, which lost 5 bases and 0 bases, there was a span of 11 bases. Germline V CDR1 and CDR2: SNHLY, FYNNEI. In DNA form, the CDR3 reads TGTGCCAGCAGTCTACAGGGTAGCTCCTATAATTCACCCCTCCACTTT. Encoded protein: CASSLQGSSYNSPLHF. Drawing the rest from reference TRBV2 and TRBJ1-6, the complete variable domain is EPEVTQTPSHQVTQMGQEVILRCVPISNHLYFYWYRQILGQKVEFLVSFYNNEISEKSEIFDDQFSVERPDGSNFTLKIRSTKLEDSAMYFCASSLQGSSYNSPLHFGNGTRLTVT.

This chain connects TRBV15 to TRBJ2-2, with TRBD2 matching 8 bases. Losses at the gene ends were 0 bases for V and 3 bases for J; bases not matched to a gene: 6. The germline V gene encodes CDR1 LNHNV and CDR2 YYDKDF (reference sequence). CDR3 size: 17 residues. The CDR3 region is CATSREVTSGYTGELFF. CDR3 bases: TGTGCCACCAGCAGAGAGGTAACTAGCGGTTACACCGGGGAGCTGTTTTTT.

This clone was counted once. The chain is built from TRBV27 and TRBJ2-2, with a tentative D call TRBD1 (6 bases). This CDR3 is built from 12 residues. V gave up 5 bases and J gave up 6 bases, with 7 bases separating them. Germline CDR1 MNHEY, CDR2 SMNVEV (reference sequence). This CDR3 reads CASSKGAGELFF. The CDR3 DNA sequence: TGTGCCAGCAGTAAGGGGGCCGGGGAGCTGTTTTTT.

The CDR3 DNA is TGTGCCAGCAGCCAAACTAGCGGGAGTATAAATGAGCAGTTCTTC. This translates into CASSQTSGSINEQFF. The V and J genes are TRBV5-4 and TRBJ2-1; the match to TRBD2 covers 11 bases. Germline-derived CDR1 and CDR2 are SGHNT and YYREEE (reference sequence). The J segment lost 7 bases and the V segment lost 4 bases, leaving 7 bases of the junction unmatched. This CDR3 spans 15 amino acids.

J is TRBJ2-7 and V is TRBV19, with TRBD1 matching over 11 bases. V was pared by 10 bases and J by 3 bases, with 2 bases of the junction left unmatched. Germline CDR1 LNHDA, CDR2 SQIVND (reference sequence). This CDR3 region has 12 residues. This CDR3 reads CATGTGGYEQYF. DNA of the CDR3: TGTGCCACCGGGACAGGGGGCTACGAGCAGTACTTC.

The chain joins TRBV28 to TRBJ1-2; D gene unclear. This CDR3 is built from 11 residues. Per germline, CDR1 MDHEN and CDR2 SYDVKM. Trimming removed 5 bases from V and 10 bases from J, with 11 bases in between. In nucleotides, the CDR3 is TGTGCCAGCAGTCTTCAGGTTGACTACACCTTC. Its protein is CASSLQVDYTF.

V and J are TRBV11-2 and TRBJ2-7, with D possibly being TRBD2 (6 bases). Trimming left V 4 bases short and J 2 bases short, with 6 bases between. Germline CDR1 and CDR2: SGHAT and FQNNGV. This CDR3 spans 12 amino acids. The CDR3 DNA follows: TGTGCCAGCAGCTGGGGGGCCTACGAGCAGTACTTC. Its translation: CASSWGAYEQYF.

Regarding this clone: Other DNA variants within this sample encode the same CDR3. The chain is built from TRBV14 and TRBJ1-2; D is undetermined. The CDR3 has 13 amino acids. Germline loops: CDR1 SGHDN, CDR2 FVKESK. V lost 1 base and J 4 bases, leaving 7 bases between the germline ends. The CDR3 loop reads CASSQVYSYGYTF. The CDR3, as DNA: TGTGCCAGCAGCCAAGTATACAGCTATGGCTACACCTTC.

V gene TRBV27 combines with J gene TRBJ2-5; D not resolved. This CDR3 has 11 amino acids. CDR1 and CDR2 from the germline V gene are MNHEY and SMNVEV (reference sequence). V gave up 4 bases and J gave up 5 bases, with 5 bases separating them. The CDR3 region has the DNA TGTGCCAGCAGTTCTGAGGAGACCCAGTACTTC. Translation: CASSSEETQYF.

The chain combines TRBV5-3 with TRBJ1-2, with 8 bases identical to TRBD1. TRBV5-3 is identified as an open reading frame with a role that is uncertain. This CDR3 has 16 amino acids. V was pared by 4 bases and J by 8 bases, with 16 bases of the junction left unmatched. The CDR3 DNA follows: TGTGCCAGAAGCCATCATTCAGGGACAGGCCTGGAGGGCTACACCTTC. This translates into CARSHHSGTGLEGYTF.

V usage is TRBV6-5 and J usage is TRBJ2-7, with 9 bases aligning to TRBD2. Germline CDR1 reads MNHEY; CDR2 reads SVGAGI. V shed 2 bases and J 3 bases; nucleotides not matched to a gene: 8. The CDR3 consists of 16 residues. In nucleotides, the CDR3 is TGTGCCAGCAGTTACACCCGCCTAGCGGGAAACTACGAGCAGTACTTC. Translated, it gives CASSYTRLAGNYEQYF.

In regard to this clone: Sequence at one end of the junction differs from germline and may be a read error. This chain connects TRBV2 to TRBJ1-1; D remains ambiguous. Germline values: CDR1 SNHLY, CDR2 FYNNEI. The CDR3 runs to 14 residues. The CDR3 bases are TGTGCCAGCGTCGATTTACAGCAGAACACTGAAGATTTCTTT. Translation gives CASVDLQQNTEDFF.

The gene calls are TRBV29-1 and TRBJ2-3; 13 bases agree with TRBD2. Trimming took 7 bases from V and 0 from J; bases not matched to a gene: 4. Germline CDR1 SQVTM, CDR2 ANQGSEA. The CDR3 sequence is 15 residues long. The CDR3 sequence: CSAGTSGVSTDTQYF. The CDR3 region has the DNA TGCAGCGCCGGGACTAGCGGGGTTAGCACAGATACGCAGTATTTT.

The chain recombines TRBV27 with TRBJ2-7; 9 bases match TRBD2. The CDR3 has 16 residues. V dropped 0 bases and J dropped 3; count of bases not matched to a gene: 6. The V gene's germline CDR1 is MNHEY and CDR2 SMNVEV (reference sequence). The CDR3 sequence: CASSLSPSGTHYEQYF. CDR3 nucleotide sequence: TGTGCCAGCAGTTTATCGCCTAGCGGGACCCACTACGAGCAGTACTTC.